Included here is one T cell receptor (beta chain) sequence, with context. As yet, its antigen is unknown. These data belong to a study of T cells after posttransplantation cyclophosphamide. Study results and caveats: Skin or GI-infiltrating T cells shared few TRB sequences with blood. Donor CD8+ memory clones often dominated recipient blood repertoires at later times. After PTCy, TRB diversity resembled that of CNI/methotrexate controls.

This CDR3 comprises 20 residues. Per germline, CDR1 LNHDA and CDR2 SQIVND (reference sequence). Trimming at V came to 4 bases and at J to 4 bases, leaving 22 bases not matched to a gene. Measured with immunoSEQ multiplex PCR; TCRdb has only the in-frame clones, and not every one. Of approximately 20,000 clones in the sample, around 89% were seen once. Sampled 1 year posttransplant, controls received myeloablative marrow transplants, methotrexate and a calcineurin inhibitor. The source is a female patient in her 30s who received an allogeneic stem cell transplant from an unrelated donor, was CMV-positive, and had acute and chronic GVHD. Some T cells may be the graft donor's. The input for sequencing was PBMCs, taken around 380 days after allogeneic stem cell transplant with calcineurin inhibitor and methotrexate. This chain connects TRBV19 to TRBJ1-3; 7 nucleotides align to TRBD1. The CDR3 here is CASSNPPGWQGGFTGNTIYF. The CDR3 coding sequence is TGTGCCAGTAGTAACCCCCCTGGCTGGCAGGGGGGTTTCACAGGAAACACCATATATTTT.